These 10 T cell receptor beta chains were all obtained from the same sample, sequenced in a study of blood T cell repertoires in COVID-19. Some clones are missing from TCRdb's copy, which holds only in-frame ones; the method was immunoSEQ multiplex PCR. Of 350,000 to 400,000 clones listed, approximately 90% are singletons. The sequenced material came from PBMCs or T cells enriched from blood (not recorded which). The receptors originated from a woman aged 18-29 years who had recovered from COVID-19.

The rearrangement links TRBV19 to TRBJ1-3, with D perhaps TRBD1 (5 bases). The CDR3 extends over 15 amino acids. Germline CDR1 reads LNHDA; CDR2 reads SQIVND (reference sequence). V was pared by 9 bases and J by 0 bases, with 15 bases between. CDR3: CASRIRGGSGNTIYF. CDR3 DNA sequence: TGTGCCAGCCGAATTCGGGGGGGCTCTGGAAACACCATATATTTT.

CDR3 amino acids: CASSKDLGQGLGNTIYF. Here the CDR3 DNA reads TGTGCCAGCAGCAAGGACCTGGGACAGGGGCTTGGAAACACCATATATTTT. V gene TRBV21-1 combines with J gene TRBJ1-3; the table's D call of TRBD1 was not tested on the DNA. TRBV21-1 is recorded as a pseudogene. The CDR3 has 17 residues.

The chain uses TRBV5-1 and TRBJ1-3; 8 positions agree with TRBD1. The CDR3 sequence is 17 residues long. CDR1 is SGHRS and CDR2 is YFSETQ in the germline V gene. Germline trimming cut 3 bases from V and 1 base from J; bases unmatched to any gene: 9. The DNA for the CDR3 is TGCGCCAGCAGCTGGGGGGACAGGACCTTATCTGGAAACACCATATATTTT. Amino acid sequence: CASSWGDRTLSGNTIYF.

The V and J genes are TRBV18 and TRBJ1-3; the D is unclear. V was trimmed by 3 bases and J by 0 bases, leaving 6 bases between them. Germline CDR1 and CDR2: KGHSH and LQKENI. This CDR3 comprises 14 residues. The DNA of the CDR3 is TGTGCCAGCTCACCCGGAGTCTCTGGAAACACCATATATTTT. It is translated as CASSPGVSGNTIYF.

In DNA form, the CDR3 reads TGTGCCAGCAGTTCCTTGGCAGGTGGCTACACCTTC. Protein product: CASSSLAGGYTF. This chain links TRBV27 with TRBJ1-2; D is unresolved. The CDR3 totals 12 residues. Germline lookup yields CDR1 MNHEY and CDR2 SMNVEV (reference sequence). Between the trimmed V and J ends, which lost 4 bases and 7 bases, there was a span of 10 bases.

The CDR3 bases are TGCAGCGTTGATTTCGACAGTATCGCTGAAGCTTTCTTT. Its protein product is CSVDFDSIAEAFF. The chain recombines TRBV29-1 with TRBJ1-1; D may be TRBD1 (5 bases). The CDR3 has 13 residues. Germline lookup yields CDR1 SQVTM and CDR2 ANQGSEA. The ends were cut back, 3 bases at V and 6 bases at J, with 14 bases in the middle.

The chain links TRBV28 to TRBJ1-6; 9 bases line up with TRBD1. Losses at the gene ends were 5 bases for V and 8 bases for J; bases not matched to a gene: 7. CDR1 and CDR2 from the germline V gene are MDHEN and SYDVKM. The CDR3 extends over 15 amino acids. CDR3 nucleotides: TGTGCCAGCAGTGAACAGGGGGCGAGGGATTCACCCCTCCACTTT. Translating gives CASSEQGARDSPLHF.

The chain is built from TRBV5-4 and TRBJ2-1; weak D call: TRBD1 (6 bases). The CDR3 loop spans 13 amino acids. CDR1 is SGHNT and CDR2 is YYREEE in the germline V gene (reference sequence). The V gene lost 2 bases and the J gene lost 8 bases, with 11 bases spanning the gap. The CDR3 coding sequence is TGTGCCAGCAGCTTTGTCCCAGGGGATGAGCAGTTCTTC. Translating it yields CASSFVPGDEQFF.

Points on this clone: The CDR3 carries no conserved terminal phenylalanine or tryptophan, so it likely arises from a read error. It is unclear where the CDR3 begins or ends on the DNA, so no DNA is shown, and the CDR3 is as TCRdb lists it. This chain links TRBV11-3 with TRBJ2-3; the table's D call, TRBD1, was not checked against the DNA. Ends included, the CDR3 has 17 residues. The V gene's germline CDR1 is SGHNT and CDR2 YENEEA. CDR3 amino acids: CASSKPQLPCVPHREGV.

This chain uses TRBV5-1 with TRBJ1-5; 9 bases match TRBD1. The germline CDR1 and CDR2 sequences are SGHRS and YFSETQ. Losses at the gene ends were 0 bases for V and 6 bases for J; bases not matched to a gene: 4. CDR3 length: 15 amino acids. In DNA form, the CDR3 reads TGCGCCAGCAGCTTGGGGGACAGGGTGAGTCAGCCCCAGCATTTT. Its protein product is CASSLGDRVSQPQHF.